This TCR beta chain emerged from a study of PD-1 blockade in classical Hodgkin lymphoma. As for this clone: Its cognate antigen is unknown.

CDR3 length: 15 amino acids. V dropped 1 base and J dropped 1 base, with 10 bases sitting between them. Germline values: CDR1 SGHRS, CDR2 YFSETQ. Produced via immunoSEQ multiplex PCR; TCRdb's table is partial and in-frame only. Among around 65,000 clones listed, around nine tenths were seen once. Time point reported: cycle 4 day 1 (C4D1), after less than 7 weeks of nivolumab. Relapses following autologous stem cell transplantation were seen in all patients, with brentuximab vedotin exposure varying. General study results and limits: Diversity in CD4+ TCRs, unlike that measured in CD8+ TCRs, had risen significantly by C4D1.

This sample comprised peripheral blood mononuclear cells (PBMCs), obtained before the fourth cycle of nivolumab. The TCR originated in a human donor with classical Hodgkin lymphoma. The chain couples TRBV5-1 to TRBJ2-3; the D is unclear. The CDR3 loop reads CASSLWSLGTDTQYF. In nucleotides, the CDR3 is TGCGCCAGCAGCTTGTGGAGTCTCGGCACAGATACGCAGTATTTT.